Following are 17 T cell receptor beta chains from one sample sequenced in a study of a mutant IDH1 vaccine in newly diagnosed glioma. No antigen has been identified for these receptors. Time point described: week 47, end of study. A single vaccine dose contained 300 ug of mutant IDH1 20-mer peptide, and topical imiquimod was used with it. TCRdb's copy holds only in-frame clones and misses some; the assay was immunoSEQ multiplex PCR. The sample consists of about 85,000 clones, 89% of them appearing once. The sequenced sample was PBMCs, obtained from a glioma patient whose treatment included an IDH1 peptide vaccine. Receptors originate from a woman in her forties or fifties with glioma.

CDR3 bases: TGTGCCAGCAGCTTCTACGGGAACACTGAAGCTTTCTTT. This gives the protein CASSFYGNTEAFF. The chain is built from TRBV5-6 and TRBJ1-1; unclear D gene. The V and J ends lost 2 bases and 1 base respectively, with 6 bases between them. The germline gives CDR1 SGHDT, CDR2 YYEEEE. The CDR3 is 13 residues long.

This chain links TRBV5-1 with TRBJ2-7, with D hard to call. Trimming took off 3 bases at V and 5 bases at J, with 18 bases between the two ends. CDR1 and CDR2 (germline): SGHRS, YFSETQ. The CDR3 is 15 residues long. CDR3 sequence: CASSSEPFGMDEQYF. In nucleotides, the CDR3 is TGCGCCAGCAGCTCGGAACCTTTCGGAATGGACGAGCAGTACTTC.

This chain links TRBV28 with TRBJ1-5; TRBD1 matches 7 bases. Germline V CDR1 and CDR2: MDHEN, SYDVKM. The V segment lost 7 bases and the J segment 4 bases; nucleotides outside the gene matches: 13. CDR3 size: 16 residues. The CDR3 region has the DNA TGTGCCAGCACCCCCGGGTGGGACAGCCGAAATCAGCCCCAGCATTTT. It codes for CASTPGWDSRNQPQHF.

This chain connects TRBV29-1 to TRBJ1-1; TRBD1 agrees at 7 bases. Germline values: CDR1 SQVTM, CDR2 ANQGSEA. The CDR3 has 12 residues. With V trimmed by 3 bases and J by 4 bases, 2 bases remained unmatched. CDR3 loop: CSVETGSTEAFF. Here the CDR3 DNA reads TGCAGCGTTGAGACAGGGTCCACTGAAGCTTTCTTT.

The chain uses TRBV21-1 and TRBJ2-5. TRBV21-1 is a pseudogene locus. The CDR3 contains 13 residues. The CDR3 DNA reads TGTGCCAGCAGCAAATACCACCAAGAGACCCAGTACTTC. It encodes CASSKYHQETQYF.

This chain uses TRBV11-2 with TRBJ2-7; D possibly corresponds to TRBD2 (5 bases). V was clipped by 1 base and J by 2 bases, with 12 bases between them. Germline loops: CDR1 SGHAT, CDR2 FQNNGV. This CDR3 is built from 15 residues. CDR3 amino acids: CASSLGAGGAYEQYF. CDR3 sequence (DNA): TGTGCCAGCAGCTTAGGTGCGGGTGGGGCCTACGAGCAGTACTTC.

CDR3 sequence: CASSQRTGNWYEQYF. The CDR3 DNA sequence: TGCGCCAGCAGCCAACGGACAGGGAATTGGTACGAGCAGTACTTC. This chain connects TRBV4-1 to TRBJ2-7; 8 bases align to TRBD1. The CDR3 consists of 15 residues. With V trimmed by 2 bases and J by 4 bases, 7 bases remained unmatched. Germline V CDR1 and CDR2: MGHRA, YSYEKL.

The CDR3 sequence is CASSPHPGAYEQYF. The DNA of the CDR3 is TGTGCCAGCAGCCCTCACCCTGGGGCCTACGAGCAGTACTTC. This chain uses TRBV11-1 with TRBJ2-7; unclear D gene. Germline CDR1 reads SGHAT; CDR2 reads FQDESV (reference sequence). The CDR3 contains 14 residues. The ends were cut back, 5 bases at V and 2 bases at J, with 13 bases in the middle.

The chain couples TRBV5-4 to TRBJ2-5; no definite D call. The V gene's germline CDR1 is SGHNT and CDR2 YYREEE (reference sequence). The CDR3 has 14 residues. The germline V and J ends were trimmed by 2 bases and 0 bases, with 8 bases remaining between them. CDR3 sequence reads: CASSLRRYQETQYF. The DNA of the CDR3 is TGTGCCAGCAGCTTACGGAGATACCAAGAGACCCAGTACTTC.

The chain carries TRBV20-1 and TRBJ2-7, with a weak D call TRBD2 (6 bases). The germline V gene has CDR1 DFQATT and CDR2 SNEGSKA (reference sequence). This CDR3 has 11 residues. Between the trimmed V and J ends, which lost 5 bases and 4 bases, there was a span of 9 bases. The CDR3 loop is CSAGTLYEQYF. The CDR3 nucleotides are TGCAGTGCTGGGACTTTATACGAGCAGTACTTC.

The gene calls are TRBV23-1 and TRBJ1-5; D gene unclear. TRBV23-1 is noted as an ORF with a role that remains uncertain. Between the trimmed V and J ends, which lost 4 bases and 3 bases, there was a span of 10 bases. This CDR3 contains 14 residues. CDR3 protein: CASSPVQVNQPQHF. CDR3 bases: TGCGCCAGCAGTCCTGTTCAGGTCAATCAGCCCCAGCATTTT.

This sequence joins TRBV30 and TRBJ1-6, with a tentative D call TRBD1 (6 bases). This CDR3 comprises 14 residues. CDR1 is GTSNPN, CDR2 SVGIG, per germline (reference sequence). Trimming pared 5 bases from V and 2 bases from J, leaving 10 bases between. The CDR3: CAWEQGAYNSPLHF. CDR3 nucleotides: TGTGCCTGGGAACAGGGAGCCTATAATTCACCCCTCCACTTT.

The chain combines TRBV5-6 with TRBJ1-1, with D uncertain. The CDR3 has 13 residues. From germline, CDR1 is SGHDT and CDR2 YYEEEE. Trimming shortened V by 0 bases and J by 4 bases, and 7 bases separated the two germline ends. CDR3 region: CASSLAGITEAFF. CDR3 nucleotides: TGTGCCAGCAGCTTGGCAGGTATCACTGAAGCTTTCTTT.

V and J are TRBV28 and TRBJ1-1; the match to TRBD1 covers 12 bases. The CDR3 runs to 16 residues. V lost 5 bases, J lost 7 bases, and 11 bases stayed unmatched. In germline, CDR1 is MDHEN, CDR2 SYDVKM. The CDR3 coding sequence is TGTGCCAGCAGTCCAGGGACAGGGGGCTCTGGAGGTGAAGCTTTCTTT. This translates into CASSPGTGGSGGEAFF.

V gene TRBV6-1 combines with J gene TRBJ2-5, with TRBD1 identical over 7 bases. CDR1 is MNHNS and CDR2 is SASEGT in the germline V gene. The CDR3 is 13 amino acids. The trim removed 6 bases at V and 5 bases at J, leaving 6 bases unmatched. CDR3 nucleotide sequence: TGTGCCAGCAGGACAGGGTCCGGGGAGACCCAGTACTTC. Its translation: CASRTGSGETQYF.

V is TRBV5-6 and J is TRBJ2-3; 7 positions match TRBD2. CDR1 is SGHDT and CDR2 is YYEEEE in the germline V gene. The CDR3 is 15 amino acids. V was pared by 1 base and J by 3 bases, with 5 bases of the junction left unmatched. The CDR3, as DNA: TGTGCCAGCAGCTTGTACGCTAGCGGTACAGATACGCAGTATTTT. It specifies CASSLYASGTDTQYF.

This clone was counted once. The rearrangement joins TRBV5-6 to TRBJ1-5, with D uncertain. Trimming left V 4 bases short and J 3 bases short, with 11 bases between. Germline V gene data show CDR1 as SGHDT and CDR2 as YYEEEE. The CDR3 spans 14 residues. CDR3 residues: CASSGGSANQPQHF. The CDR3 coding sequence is TGTGCCAGCAGCGGCGGGTCCGCCAATCAGCCCCAGCATTTT.